The 7 T cell receptor beta chains in this list originate from one sample, sequenced in a study of blood T cell repertoires in COVID-19. TCRdb's copy holds only in-frame clones and misses some; the assay was immunoSEQ multiplex PCR. Of roughly 76,000 clones in the sample, 80% to 90% were seen once. Sequenced: peripheral blood. These receptors came from an elderly woman with active or convalescent COVID-19.

The chain combines TRBV4-3 with TRBJ1-2, with unresolved D. Between the trimmed V and J ends, which lost 4 bases and 5 bases, there was a span of 14 bases. This CDR3 comprises 14 residues. Germline CDR1 and CDR2: LGHNA and YSLEER. CDR3 nucleotides: TGCGCCAGCAGCCCTTCCCGCAGTCAGTATGGCTACACCTTC. The encoded protein is CASSPSRSQYGYTF.

The chain couples TRBV10-3 to TRBJ2-3; 7 bases are shared with TRBD1. V gave up 6 bases and J gave up 1 base; unmatched junction bases: 7. From germline, CDR1 is ENHRY and CDR2 SYGVKD. The CDR3 runs 15 residues. CDR3 protein: CAISDRARGTDTQYF. CDR3 DNA sequence: TGTGCCATCAGCGACAGGGCCCGGGGCACAGATACGCAGTATTTT.

This clone has only a few counts. The chain links TRBV6-2 or TRBV6-3 to TRBJ2-2; D is undetermined. The germline CDR1 and CDR2 sequences are MNHEY and SVGEGT. This CDR3 has 12 residues. The V end lost 6 bases, the J end lost 2 bases, and 4 bases lay between the germline ends. This CDR3 is CASSLNTGELFF. CDR3 DNA sequence: TGTGCCAGCAGCCTAAACACCGGGGAGCTGTTTTTT.

The rearrangement links TRBV19 to TRBJ2-1; D possibly corresponds to TRBD2 (5 bases). Trimming stripped 7 bases from V and 5 bases from J, with 12 bases between. Germline CDR1 LNHDA, CDR2 SQIVND (reference sequence). The CDR3 length is 13 residues. CDR3 residues: CASTASLHNEQFF. The CDR3 bases are TGTGCCAGTACGGCTAGCCTACACAATGAGCAGTTCTTC.

This clone was picked up one time. The chain couples TRBV28 to TRBJ2-5; 14 nucleotides match TRBD2. The CDR3 has 16 residues. Trimming took 5 bases from V and 5 from J; bases not matched to a gene: 7. The germline CDR1 and CDR2 sequences are MDHEN and SYDVKM. CDR3 coding DNA: TGTGCCAGCAGTCCCGGGACTAGCGGGGGCCTGGAGACCCAGTACTTC. This gives the protein CASSPGTSGGLETQYF.

The rearrangement links TRBV10-3 to TRBJ1-5; 8 nucleotides line up with TRBD1. V was pared by 5 bases and J by 5 bases, with 2 bases of the junction left unmatched. This CDR3 comprises 13 residues. The germline V gene has CDR1 ENHRY and CDR2 SYGVKD. The CDR3, as DNA: TGTGCCATCAGTCCGACAGGGGATCAGCCCCAGCATTTT. Translated: CAISPTGDQPQHF.

The V call is TRBV7-2, the J call TRBJ1-4; no clear D. CDR1 and CDR2 (germline): SGHTA, FQGNSA. Trimming removed 1 base at V and 8 bases at J, with 14 bases between. CDR3 length: 15 residues. CDR3 sequence: CASSLDTGDVEKLFF. Here the CDR3 DNA reads TGTGCCAGCAGCTTAGATACCGGAGACGTGGAAAAACTGTTTTTT.